Listed here are 31 T cell receptor beta chains from one sample, sequenced in a study of CD4 T cells in relation to SARS-CoV-2 and coronaviruses. No cognate antigen is known for these TCRs. The unexposed donors gave CD4+ T cells in about 2010-2019, prior to COVID-19. Isolation of CD4+ T cells took place after approximately eleven days in culture. Sequencing was performed with immunoSEQ multiplex PCR; in TCRdb, only in-frame clones are kept and a portion is missing. The table has roughly 17,000 clones, about 82% seen once. Material for sequencing was CD4+ T cells from PBMCs, cultured in vitro. The receptors were gathered from a human donor in good health.

The chain couples TRBV18 to TRBJ2-1; D remains ambiguous. The CDR3 runs 16 residues. Germline loops: CDR1 KGHSH, CDR2 LQKENI. Deletions cut 3 bases from V and 1 base from J, with 13 bases between. CDR3 protein: CASSPASSRSYNEQFF. For the CDR3, the DNA is TGTGCCAGCTCACCCGCTTCAAGTAGATCCTACAATGAGCAGTTCTTC.

This clone was picked up one time. The chain combines TRBV5-6 with TRBJ2-3, with 11 nucleotides matching TRBD2. The CDR3 runs to 15 residues. Per the germline V gene, CDR1 is SGHDT and CDR2 is YYEEEE. With 4 bases clipped from V and 6 bases from J, the junction kept 7 bases outside the gene matches. The CDR3: CASSPRLAGRDTQYF. The CDR3 DNA follows: TGTGCCAGCAGCCCAAGACTAGCGGGACGGGATACGCAGTATTTT.

The gene calls are TRBV24-1 and TRBJ2-1, with TRBD1 matching 9 bases. Trimming took 5 bases from V and 4 from J; bases not matched to a gene: 2. The CDR3 covers 14 residues. Germline loops: CDR1 KGHDR, CDR2 SFDVKD. CDR3 nucleotides: TGTGCCACCAGTGCGGACAGGGGTTACAATGAGCAGTTCTTC. It codes for CATSADRGYNEQFF.

The chain is built from TRBV7-9 and TRBJ1-2, with 8 bases aligning to TRBD1. Germline-derived CDR1 and CDR2 are SEHNR and FQNEAQ (reference sequence). The CDR3 has 14 amino acids. The V segment lost 5 bases and the J segment 6 bases; nucleotides outside the gene matches: 8. CDR3 nucleotide sequence: TGTGCCAGCAGCCCGATCGGGACAGGTCATGGCTACACCTTC. This encodes CASSPIGTGHGYTF.

This chain joins TRBV28 and TRBJ1-2, with TRBD1 identical over 9 bases. Trimming took 3 bases from V and 6 from J; bases not matched to a gene: 5. This CDR3 is built from 14 residues. The germline V gene encodes CDR1 MDHEN and CDR2 SYDVKM. The CDR3 protein is CASSFSDRGDGYTF. Here the CDR3 DNA reads TGTGCCAGCAGTTTTTCCGACAGGGGGGATGGCTACACCTTC.

This clone was seen only a few times. The chain combines TRBV7-9 with TRBJ2-5, with 11 bases that match TRBD2. The germline V gene has CDR1 SEHNR and CDR2 FQNEAQ (reference sequence). The CDR3 spans 16 residues. V lost 4 bases to trimming and J lost 1 base; unmatched junction nucleotides: 5. In DNA form, the CDR3 reads TGTGCCAGCAGCTCCCGACTAGCGGGAAGCCAAGAGACCCAGTACTTC. Residues: CASSSRLAGSQETQYF.

The chain combines TRBV7-3 with TRBJ2-5; 7 bases agree with TRBD1. Germline V gives CDR1 SGHTA, CDR2 FQGTGA. The CDR3 extends over 16 amino acids. V dropped 1 base and J dropped 4; count of bases not matched to a gene: 9. The CDR3 is CASSLRGPDRVETQYF. CDR3 nucleotides: TGTGCCAGCAGCTTAAGGGGCCCCGACAGGGTAGAGACCCAGTACTTC.

This sequence joins TRBV7-9 and TRBJ1-2; D is perhaps TRBD1 (6 bases). CDR3 length: 14 residues. Germline V CDR1 and CDR2: SEHNR, FQNEAQ (reference sequence). V was pared by 4 bases and J by 3 bases, with 12 bases between. Here the CDR3 reads CASSSTNRDYGYTF. The CDR3 region has the DNA TGTGCCAGCAGCTCAACGAACAGGGACTATGGCTACACCTTC.

This clone appeared a few times. The rearrangement uses TRBV6-5 and TRBJ1-1; the D is unclear. Trimming took off 1 base at V and 3 bases at J, with 15 bases between the two ends. CDR1 MNHEY and CDR2 SVGAGI come from the germline V gene. The CDR3 sequence is 16 residues long. CDR3 DNA sequence: TGTGCCAGCAGTTACTTTGGCGTAGCGGCCCACACTGAAGCTTTCTTT. It encodes CASSYFGVAAHTEAFF.

The CDR3: CASSLADEQFF. CDR3 bases: TGTGCCAGCAGCTTAGCGGATGAGCAGTTCTTC. V usage is TRBV7-8 and J usage is TRBJ2-1; D is undetermined. The CDR3 spans 11 residues. CDR1 and CDR2 from the germline V gene are SGHVS and FQNEAQ. The V end lost 0 bases, the J end lost 8 bases, and 2 bases lay between the germline ends.

This clone was counted between two and nine times. The chain recombines TRBV30 with TRBJ1-6, with TRBD1 identical over 7 bases. This CDR3 spans 13 amino acids. V dropped 7 bases and J dropped 5; count of bases not matched to a gene: 5. The germline gives CDR1 GTSNPN, CDR2 SVGIG (reference sequence). CDR3 sequence: CAFGTANNSPLHF. For the CDR3, the DNA is TGTGCCTTCGGGACAGCTAATAATTCACCCCTCCACTTT. Variable domain in full (rest from reference TRBV30 and TRBJ1-6): SQTIHQWPATLVQPVGSPLSLECTVEGTSNPNLYWYRQAAGRGLQLLFYSVGIGQISSEVPQNLSASRPQDRQFILSSKKLLLSDSGFYLCAFGTANNSPLHFGNGTRLTVT.

The rearrangement links TRBV6-5 to TRBJ2-3; TRBD1 matches at 7 bases. The germline CDR1 and CDR2 sequences are MNHEY and SVGAGI. CDR3 length: 15 residues. Trimming removed 8 bases from V and 2 bases from J; junction bases left unmatched: 10. Here the CDR3 reads CASLKQTGTTDTQYF. The DNA of the CDR3 is TGTGCCAGCCTCAAACAGACAGGGACCACAGATACGCAGTATTTT.

The genes are TRBV7-9 and TRBJ1-3; maybe TRBD1 (5 bases). V lost 0 bases and J 3 bases, leaving 12 bases between the germline ends. This CDR3 is 16 amino acids long. CDR1 SEHNR and CDR2 FQNEAQ come from the germline V gene (reference sequence). CDR3 sequence (DNA): TGTGCCAGCAGCTTAGCGCGGGGGAATGTTGGAAACACCATATATTTT. Translation gives CASSLARGNVGNTIYF.

The chain carries TRBV19 and TRBJ2-5; 16 bases match TRBD2. Germline CDR1 reads LNHDA; CDR2 reads SQIVND (reference sequence). This CDR3 has 17 residues. V gave up 2 bases and J gave up 6 bases; unmatched junction bases: 6. The CDR3 region is CASSISGTSGRGKTQYF. CDR3 nucleotide sequence: TGTGCCAGTAGTATATCCGGGACTAGCGGGAGGGGAAAGACCCAGTACTTC.

The chain joins TRBV6-6 to TRBJ1-1, with TRBD1 matching over 9 bases. CDR3 size: 15 residues. J was trimmed by 6 bases and V by 6 bases; bases with no gene match: 11. The germline V gene encodes CDR1 MNHNY and CDR2 SVGAGI (reference sequence). The CDR3 nucleotides read TGTGCCAGCAGACCGGGACAGGGAGTAGTCGCTGAAGCTTTCTTT. This gives the protein CASRPGQGVVAEAFF.

The J gene is TRBJ2-3, the V gene TRBV2, with TRBD2 identical over 7 bases. The CDR3 extends over 14 amino acids. CDR1 is SNHLY, CDR2 FYNNEI, per germline. The V segment lost 6 bases and the J segment 4 bases; nucleotides outside the gene matches: 7. CDR3: CASRAGVISDTQYF. The CDR3 DNA is TGTGCCAGCAGGGCGGGAGTCATTTCAGATACGCAGTATTTT.

The chain is built from TRBV4-1 and TRBJ2-7; D possibly corresponds to TRBD1 (5 bases). V lost 6 bases and J 6 bases, leaving 9 bases between the germline ends. CDR3 size: 11 residues. Germline loops: CDR1 MGHRA, CDR2 YSYEKL. The CDR3 spells CASSGRGEQYF. The CDR3, as DNA: TGCGCCAGCAGTGGTAGGGGCGAGCAGTACTTC.

This chain links TRBV2 with TRBJ1-1; maybe TRBD1 (5 bases). The CDR3 extends over 14 amino acids. The germline V and J ends were trimmed by 7 bases and 1 base, with 13 bases remaining between them. Germline V gene lookup returns CDR1 SNHLY and CDR2 FYNNEI. CDR3 DNA: TGTGCCAGCATTACTAGTGGGGCGAACACTGAAGCTTTCTTT. Protein sequence: CASITSGANTEAFF.

The genes are TRBV7-6 and TRBJ2-3; D is perhaps TRBD2 (6 bases). In germline, CDR1 is SGHVS, CDR2 FNYEAQ. The CDR3 is 17 amino acids. V gave up 2 bases and J gave up 0 bases, with 15 bases separating them. CDR3 region: CASSLSGLLTSTDTQYF. CDR3 nucleotide sequence: TGTGCCAGCAGCTTATCGGGACTTCTCACTAGCACAGATACGCAGTATTTT.

This clone was counted once. The V and J genes are TRBV12-5 and TRBJ2-7; tentative D call: TRBD1 (6 bases). Germline CDR1 reads LGHNT; CDR2 reads FRNRAP. This CDR3 region has 17 residues. Trimming took 0 bases from V and 2 from J, leaving 17 bases between them. CDR3 region: CASGLVSGQSKPYEQYF. The CDR3 DNA sequence: TGTGCTAGTGGTTTGGTGAGCGGACAGTCAAAACCCTACGAGCAGTACTTC.

The rearrangement uses TRBV5-4 and TRBJ2-3; TRBD1 matches 7 bases. Germline V CDR1 and CDR2: SGHNT, YYREEE (reference sequence). The CDR3 runs 15 residues. Unmatched junction bases numbered 1, after V lost 0 bases and J lost 0 bases. The CDR3 bases are TGTGCCAGCAGCTTGGAGGGGGCTAGCACAGATACGCAGTATTTT. It codes for CASSLEGASTDTQYF.

The chain carries TRBV19 and TRBJ2-5; D not resolved. The germline V gene encodes CDR1 LNHDA and CDR2 SQIVND (reference sequence). The CDR3 is made up of 16 amino acids. Trimming took off 0 bases at V and 1 base at J, with 12 bases between the two ends. This chain's CDR3 is CASSIEARTSQETQYF. The DNA of the CDR3 is TGTGCCAGTAGTATAGAAGCAAGGACGTCCCAAGAGACCCAGTACTTC.

This chain joins TRBV20-1 and TRBJ2-1; D possibly uses TRBD1 or TRBD2 (5 bases each). V lost 3 bases, J lost 2 bases, and 17 bases lay in between. This CDR3 is built from 16 residues. Germline values: CDR1 DFQATT, CDR2 SNEGSKA (reference sequence). CDR3 coding DNA: TGCAGTGCTAGTGGGGGATTCGGAGAACCCTACAATGAGCAGTTCTTC. Its translation is CSASGGFGEPYNEQFF.

The chain has TRBV28 and TRBJ1-2; D might be TRBD1 (6 bases). V lost 5 bases, J lost 1 base, and 14 bases lay in between. CDR3 size: 15 residues. The germline CDR1 and CDR2 sequences are MDHEN and SYDVKM. The DNA of the CDR3 is TGTGCCAGCAGTCGACAGGAACACCTTAACTATGGCTACACCTTC. This codes for CASSRQEHLNYGYTF.

The V gene is TRBV5-6, the J gene TRBJ1-1, with 8 bases identical to TRBD1. The ends lost 0 bases at V and 7 bases at J; junction bases unmatched: 5. This CDR3 comprises 14 residues. Germline V gene lookup returns CDR1 SGHDT and CDR2 YYEEEE. Here the CDR3 DNA reads TGTGCCAGCAGCTTGGGACAGGGGACCAATGAAGCTTTCTTT. Amino acid sequence: CASSLGQGTNEAFF.

The gene calls are TRBV3-1 (or the pseudogene TRBV3-2) and TRBJ2-7; 12 bases align to TRBD1. Germline V gene lookup returns CDR1 LGHDT and CDR2 YNNKEL (reference sequence). This CDR3 contains 16 residues. The V gene end was trimmed by 6 bases and the J gene end by 5 bases; junction bases not matched to a gene: 11. CDR3 DNA sequence: TGTGCCAGCAGGGGATCAACCGGGACAGGGGGCCACGAGCAGTACTTC. Translating gives CASRGSTGTGGHEQYF.

The CDR3 sequence is CASSLFPTGGDQPQHF. CDR3 in DNA: TGTGCCAGCAGTTTATTCCCGACGGGTGGGGATCAGCCCCAGCATTTT. The rearrangement uses TRBV27 and TRBJ1-5; D unclear. Looked up from germline, CDR1 is MNHEY and CDR2 is SMNVEV (reference sequence). The CDR3 has 16 residues. The V and J ends lost 1 base and 5 bases respectively, with 15 bases between them.

The rearrangement uses TRBV11-2 and TRBJ1-2, with 8 bases aligning to TRBD1. Trimming at V came to 1 base and at J to 2 bases, leaving 9 bases not matched to a gene. CDR3 size: 17 residues. Looked up from germline, CDR1 is SGHAT and CDR2 is FQNNGV. CDR3 in DNA: TGTGCCAGCAGCTTAGTGGACCAGGGGGCAGGAAACTATGGCTACACCTTC. It codes for CASSLVDQGAGNYGYTF.

The CDR3 nucleotides read TGTGCCTGGAGAGGGGGACCTGTCTACGAGCAGTACTTC. This encodes CAWRGGPVYEQYF. This sequence joins TRBV30 and TRBJ2-7; TRBD1 is a possible D gene (6 bases). The CDR3 runs 13 residues. Germline V lookup: CDR1 GTSNPN, CDR2 SVGIG (reference sequence). The V and J ends lost 3 bases and 3 bases respectively, with 12 bases between them. The entire variable domain, with the rest obtained from reference TRBV30 and TRBJ2-7, is as follows: SQTIHQWPATLVQPVGSPLSLECTVEGTSNPNLYWYRQAAGRGLQLLFYSVGIGQISSEVPQNLSASRPQDRQFILSSKKLLLSDSGFYLCAWRGGPVYEQYFGPGTRLTVT.

The rearrangement joins TRBV5-1 to TRBJ2-7; TRBD1 agrees at 8 bases. The V and J ends lost 1 base and 5 bases, in that order; junction bases with no gene match: 11. Germline V gene sequence: CDR1 SGHRS, CDR2 YFSETQ. This CDR3 has 16 amino acids. CDR3 bases: TGCGCCAGCAGCTTGAGGTTGGGACAGGCGTTTAACGAGCAGTACTTC. Encoded protein: CASSLRLGQAFNEQYF.

The CDR3 region has the DNA TGTGCCAGCAGTGAGAGGGACAGTAATGAAAAACTGTTTTTT. Translated, it gives CASSERDSNEKLFF. The chain combines TRBV27 with TRBJ1-4; TRBD1 agrees at 7 bases. Germline-derived CDR1 and CDR2 are MNHEY and SMNVEV (reference sequence). This CDR3 spans 14 amino acids. V lost 5 bases to trimming and J lost 4 bases; unmatched junction nucleotides: 4. The whole variable domain, remainder taken from reference TRBV27 and TRBJ1-4, is EAQVTQNPRYLITVTGKKLTVTCSQNMNHEYMSWYRQDPGLGLRQIYYSMNVEVTDKGDVPEGYKVSRKEKRNFPLILESPSPNQTSLYFCASSERDSNEKLFFGSGTQLSVL.